The 4 T cell receptor beta chains below all came from one sample that was sequenced in a study of PD-1 blockade in classical Hodgkin lymphoma. Here immunoSEQ multiplex PCR was the method, and the copy in TCRdb shows in-frame clones only, minus some. In the table there are about 64,000 clones, 91% of which are singletons. Stated time point: cycle 4 day 1 (C4D1), after more than 5 weeks of nivolumab. No patient escaped relapse after autologous stem cell transplantation, and brentuximab vedotin exposure varied. The sample was peripheral blood mononuclear cells (PBMCs), taken before the fourth cycle of nivolumab. Receptor source: a human donor with classical Hodgkin lymphoma.

V usage is TRBV9 and J usage is TRBJ2-1, with a possible D match to TRBD1 (6 bases). CDR1 is SGDLS and CDR2 is YYNGEE in the germline V gene. The V end was cut by 1 base, the J end by 8 bases, with 16 bases between. The CDR3 is made up of 15 amino acids. This chain's CDR3 is CASSVTRTGLDEQFF. The CDR3 DNA reads TGTGCCAGCAGCGTAACCCGAACAGGGTTGGATGAGCAGTTCTTC.

The chain links TRBV4-1 to TRBJ1-1; the D gene is possibly TRBD1 (5 bases). Germline V gene lookup returns CDR1 MGHRA and CDR2 YSYEKL. This CDR3 has 13 amino acids. V was pared by 2 bases and J by 10 bases, with 14 bases between. The CDR3 DNA sequence: TGCGCCAGCAGCCAACTGACAGACCTGAGAGCTTTCTTT. Amino acids: CASSQLTDLRAFF.

The J gene is TRBJ2-1, the V gene TRBV15; the match to TRBD2 covers 7 bases. Germline lookup yields CDR1 LNHNV and CDR2 YYDKDF (reference sequence). The CDR3 length is 21 residues. V was pared by 1 base and J by 0 bases, with 18 bases of the junction left unmatched. The CDR3 sequence is CATSRVPFMAGVVSSYNEQFF. As DNA, the CDR3 is TGTGCCACCAGCAGAGTCCCCTTCATGGCGGGGGTTGTTAGCTCCTACAATGAGCAGTTCTTC.

The chain joins TRBV4-1 to TRBJ2-5, with D possibly matching TRBD1 (5 bases). The J call may be mistaken, given a closer DNA end match to TRBJ2-7. This CDR3 contains 14 residues. The germline V gene has CDR1 MGHRA and CDR2 YSYEKL. The CDR3 DNA follows: TGCGCCAGCAGCCAAGGCCAGGGAACTTACGAGCAGTACTTC. The encoded protein is CASSQGQGTYEQYF.